What follows are 9 T cell receptor beta chains derived from one specimen sequenced in a study of T cells in women clearing cervical HPV infection. This table comes from immunoSEQ multiplex PCR, and its TCRdb copy is limited to in-frame clones, with some not included. This sample lists approximately 35,000 clones; its ten largest clones have 7.8%. Source material: blood buffy coat. The receptor set was obtained from a woman between 18 and 70 years old with a cervical HPV16 infection that either progressed to CIN3+ or cleared (not recorded which).

For this clone: The read ends 3 residues before the CDR3 terminus; that terminus is restored from the germline J gene. J is TRBJ2-6 and V is TRBV12-3 or TRBV12-4; tentative D call: TRBD2 (6 bases). Trimming pared 6 bases from V and 2 bases from J, leaving 11 bases between. The CDR3 sequence is 15 residues long. The DNA read from the CDR3 is TGTGCCAGCAGGGCGACTAGGGCTGGGGCCAACGTC. It is translated as CASRATRAGANV. In full, the CDR3 reads CASRATRAGANVLTF.

In the case of this clone: The read is 3 residues too short to cover the CDR3 end, so that end is filled in from the germline J gene. V and J are TRBV7-2 and TRBJ1-2, with D perhaps TRBD1 (5 bases). In germline, CDR1 is SGHTA, CDR2 FQGNSA. This CDR3 has 12 amino acids. The DNA read from the CDR3 is TGTGCCAGCAGCTACCGACAGAGCGGC. As protein: CASSYRQSG. The full CDR3 protein is CASSYRQSGYTF.

On this clone itself: The sequenced fragment ends 3 residues before the CDR3 boundary, so the rest is inferred from the germline J gene. The chain uses TRBV7-9 and TRBJ2-1; perhaps TRBD1 as D (5 bases). This CDR3 spans 14 amino acids. V lost 6 bases and J 5 bases, leaving 14 bases between the germline ends. Per germline, CDR1 SEHNR and CDR2 FQNEAQ (reference sequence). Incomplete CDR3 DNA: TGTGCCAGCAGTGGTCGGTGGACAAACAATGAG. Its translation is CASSGRWTNNE. The complete CDR3 sequence is CASSGRWTNNEQFF. The whole variable domain, filled in from reference TRBV7-9 and TRBJ2-1, reads DTGVSQNPRHKITKRGQNVTFRCDPISEHNRLYWYRQTLGQGPEFLTYFQNEAQLEKSRLLSDRFSAERPKGSFSTLEIQRTEQGDSAMYLCASSGRWTNNEQFFGPGTRLTVL.

Details on this clone: The read is 3 residues too short to cover the CDR3 end, so that end is filled in from the germline J gene. This rearrangement joins TRBV5-6 to TRBJ1-4; D is uncertain. Germline values: CDR1 SGHDT, CDR2 YYEEEE. The V gene lost 0 bases and the J gene lost 0 bases, with 3 bases spanning the gap. This CDR3 region has 14 residues. The CDR3 loop is CASSLVATNEKLFF. The CDR3 bases that were read are TGTGCCAGCAGCTTGGTAGCAACTAATGAAAAA.

The CDR3 sequence: CAWSSITSGYNEQFF. The sequenced CDR3 bases are TGTGCCTGGAGTAGTATAACTAGCGGGTACAATGAG. The chain employs TRBV30 and TRBJ2-1; 9 positions agree with TRBD2. Sequencing ends 3 residues short of the CDR3 end; the germline J gene provides the rest. CDR1 and CDR2 from the germline V gene are GTSNPN and SVGIG (reference sequence). The CDR3 runs 15 residues. Trimming removed 2 bases from V and 4 bases from J; junction bases left unmatched: 6.

Notes on this clone: The read comes to an end 3 residues before the CDR3 does, leaving the germline J gene to fill in the end. The V call is TRBV30, the J call TRBJ2-5; possible D gene TRBD2, 6 bases. This CDR3 is built from 14 residues. Germline V gene lookup returns CDR1 GTSNPN and CDR2 SVGIG (reference sequence). Between the trimmed V and J ends, which lost 2 bases and 1 base, there was a span of 11 bases. Incomplete CDR3 DNA: TGTGCCTGGAGTAGGAGGGGCAGCCAAGAGACC. This encodes CAWSRRGSQET. The CDR3 in full is CAWSRRGSQETQYF.

Details on this clone: Read coverage stops 3 residues before the CDR3 terminus; the germline J gene supplies the remainder. The chain is built from TRBV2 and TRBJ2-4; maybe TRBD2 (5 bases). V lost 6 bases, J lost 7 bases, and 13 bases lay in between. Germline values: CDR1 SNHLY, CDR2 FYNNEI. The CDR3 loop spans 13 amino acids. CDR3 sequence reads: CASSLPGENIQYF. The covered CDR3 bases are TGTGCCAGCAGCCTCCCCGGGGAGAACATT.

Comment on this clone: The CDR3 goes on 3 residues after the read ends, and that part is filled in from the germline J gene. The chain carries TRBV30 and TRBJ2-1; D is perhaps TRBD1 (6 bases). CDR1 and CDR2 from the germline V gene are GTSNPN and SVGIG (reference sequence). Between the trimmed V and J ends, which lost 0 bases and 4 bases, there was a span of 13 bases. The CDR3 has 15 amino acids. This CDR3 is CAWSVNGQLYNEQFF. The sequenced part of the CDR3 DNA is TGTGCCTGGAGTGTAAATGGACAGCTATACAATGAG.

By frequency, this clone registers medium-sized (0.01 to 0.1%). The CDR3 is cut off 3 residues early in the read; its end comes from the germline J gene. The chain joins TRBV11-2 to TRBJ1-6; D is unresolved. Per germline, CDR1 SGHAT and CDR2 FQNNGV. CDR3 size: 13 residues. The V end was cut by 0 bases, the J end by 9 bases, with 6 bases between. The DNA read from the CDR3 is TGTGCCAGCAGCTTAGACCGCAGTTCACCC. Protein product: CASSLDRSSP. From start to end, the CDR3 is CASSLDRSSPLHF.